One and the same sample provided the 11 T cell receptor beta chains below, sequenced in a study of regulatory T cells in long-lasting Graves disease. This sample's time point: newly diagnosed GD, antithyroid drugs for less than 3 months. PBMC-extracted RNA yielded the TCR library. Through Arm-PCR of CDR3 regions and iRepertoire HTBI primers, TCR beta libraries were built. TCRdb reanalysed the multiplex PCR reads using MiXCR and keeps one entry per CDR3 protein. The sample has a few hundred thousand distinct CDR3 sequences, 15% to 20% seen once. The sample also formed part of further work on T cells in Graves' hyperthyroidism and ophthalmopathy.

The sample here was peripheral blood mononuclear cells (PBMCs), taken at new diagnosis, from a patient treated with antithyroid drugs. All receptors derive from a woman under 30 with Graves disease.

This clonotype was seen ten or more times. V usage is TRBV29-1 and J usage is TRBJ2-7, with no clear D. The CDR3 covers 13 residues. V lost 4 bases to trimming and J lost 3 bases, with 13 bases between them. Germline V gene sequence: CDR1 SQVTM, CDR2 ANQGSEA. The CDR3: CSVVGDLSYEQYF. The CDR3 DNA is TGCAGCGTTGTCGGAGATCTCAGCTACGAGCAGTACTTC.

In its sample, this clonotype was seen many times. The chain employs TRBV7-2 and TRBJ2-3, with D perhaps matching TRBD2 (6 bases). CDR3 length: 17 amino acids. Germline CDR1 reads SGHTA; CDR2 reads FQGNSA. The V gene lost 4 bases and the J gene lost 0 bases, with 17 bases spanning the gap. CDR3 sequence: CASSSSPLGTSTDTQYF. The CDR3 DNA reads TGTGCCAGCAGCTCAAGTCCATTAGGGACTAGCACAGATACGCAGTATTTT.

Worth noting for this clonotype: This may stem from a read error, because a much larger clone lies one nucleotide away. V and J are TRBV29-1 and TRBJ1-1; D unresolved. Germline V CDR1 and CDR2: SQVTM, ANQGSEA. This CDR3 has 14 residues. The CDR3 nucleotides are TGCAGCGTTGAGAATAACCGATGGAACACTGAAGCTCTCTTT. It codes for CSVENNRWNTEALF.

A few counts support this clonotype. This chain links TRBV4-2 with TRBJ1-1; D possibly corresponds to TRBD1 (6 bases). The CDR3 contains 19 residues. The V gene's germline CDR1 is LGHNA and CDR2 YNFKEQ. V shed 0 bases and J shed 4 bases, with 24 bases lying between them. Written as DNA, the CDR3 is TGTGCCAGCAGCCAAGATGAGGCAGGGGTGGACGCCGGGTCCACTGAAGCTTTCTTT. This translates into CASSQDEAGVDAGSTEAFF.

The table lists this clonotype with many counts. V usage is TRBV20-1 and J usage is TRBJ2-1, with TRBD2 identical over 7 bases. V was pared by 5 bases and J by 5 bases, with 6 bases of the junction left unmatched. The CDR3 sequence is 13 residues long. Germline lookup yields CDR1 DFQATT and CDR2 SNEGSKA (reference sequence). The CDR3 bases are TGCAGTGCTCGGGGGGACTACCACAATGAGCAGTTCTTC. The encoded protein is CSARGDYHNEQFF.

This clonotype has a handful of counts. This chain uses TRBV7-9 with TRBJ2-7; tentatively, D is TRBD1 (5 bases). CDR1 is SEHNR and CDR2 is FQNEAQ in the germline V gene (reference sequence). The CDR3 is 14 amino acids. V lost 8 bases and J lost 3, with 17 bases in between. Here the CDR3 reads CASSPPLGRYEQYF. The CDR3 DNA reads TGTGCCAGCTCCCCTCCACTGGGGCGCTACGAGCAGTACTTC.

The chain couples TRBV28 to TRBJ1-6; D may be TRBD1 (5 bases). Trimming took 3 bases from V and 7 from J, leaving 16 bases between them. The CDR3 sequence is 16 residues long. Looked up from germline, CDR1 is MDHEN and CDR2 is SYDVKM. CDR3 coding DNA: TGTGCCAGCAGTTTCCCCTCGGGCAGGGACAATTCACCCCTCCACTTT. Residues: CASSFPSGRDNSPLHF. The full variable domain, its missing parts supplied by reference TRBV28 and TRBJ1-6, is DVKVTQSSRYLVKRTGEKVFLECVQDMDHENMFWYRQDPGLGLRLIYFSYDVKMKEKGDIPEGYSVSREKKERFSLILESASTNQTSMYLCASSFPSGRDNSPLHFGNGTRLTVT.

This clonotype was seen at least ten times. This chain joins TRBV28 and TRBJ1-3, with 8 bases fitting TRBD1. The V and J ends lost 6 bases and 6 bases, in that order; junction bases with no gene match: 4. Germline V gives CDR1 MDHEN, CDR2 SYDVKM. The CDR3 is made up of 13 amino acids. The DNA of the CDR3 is TGTGCCAGCAGGCAGACAGGGGAAAACACCATATATTTT. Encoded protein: CASRQTGENTIYF.

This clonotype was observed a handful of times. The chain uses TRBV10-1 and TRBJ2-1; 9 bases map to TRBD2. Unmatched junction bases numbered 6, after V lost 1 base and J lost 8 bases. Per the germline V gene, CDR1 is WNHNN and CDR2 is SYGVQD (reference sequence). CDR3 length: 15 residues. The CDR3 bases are TGCGCCAGCAGTGAGTTTAGCGGGAGTGCCCATGAGCAGTTCTTC. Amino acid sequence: CASSEFSGSAHEQFF.

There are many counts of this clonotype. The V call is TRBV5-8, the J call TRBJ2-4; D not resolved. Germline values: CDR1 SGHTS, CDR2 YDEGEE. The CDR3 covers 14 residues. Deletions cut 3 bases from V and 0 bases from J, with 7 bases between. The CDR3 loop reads CASSSGLAKNIQYF. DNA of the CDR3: TGTGCCAGCAGCTCTGGGTTAGCCAAAAACATTCAGTACTTC.

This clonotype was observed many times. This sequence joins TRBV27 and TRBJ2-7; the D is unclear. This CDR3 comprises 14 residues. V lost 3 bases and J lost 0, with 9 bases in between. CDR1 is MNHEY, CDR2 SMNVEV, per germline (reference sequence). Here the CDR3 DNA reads TGTGCCAGCAGTTTCACCGCTAACTCCTACGAGCAGTACTTC. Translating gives CASSFTANSYEQYF.